The 26 T cell receptor beta chains reported below all come from one sample, sequenced in a study of CD8 T cells in Susac syndrome. The authors reverse transcribed roughly 0.5 to 1 ug RNA with random hexamers. TCRdb re-called the immunoSEQ multiplex PCR reads through MiXCR, storing one row per CDR3 protein. The table records 200,000 to 250,000 distinct CDR3 sequences, 95% of them present only once. The sequenced sample was CD4+ T cells from PBMCs. These receptors were obtained from a human donor with multiple sclerosis.

The V and J genes are TRBV29-1 and TRBJ2-1; D unresolved. The germline V gene has CDR1 SQVTM and CDR2 ANQGSEA. This CDR3 has 10 residues. The CDR3 DNA reads as TGCACGGCTGCCCACAATGAGCAGTTCTTC. Residues: CTAAHNEQFF.

The V and J genes are TRBV12-3 or TRBV12-4 and TRBJ2-3; 7 positions agree with TRBD2. V lost 6 bases, J lost 11 bases, and 8 bases stayed unmatched. The CDR3 contains 12 residues. This CDR3 reads CASRGSGVMQYF. DNA of the CDR3: TGTGCCAGCAGGGGCAGCGGGGTTATGCAGTATTTT.

This clonotype was seen once. The rearrangement links TRBV29-1 to TRBJ1-5; a weak D match, TRBD1 (5 bases). Germline-derived CDR1 and CDR2 are SQVTM and ANQGSEA. V lost 4 bases to trimming and J lost 9 bases, with 13 bases between them. The CDR3 has 12 amino acids. CDR3: CSVGGQGVPQHF. DNA of the CDR3: TGCAGCGTTGGGGGTCAGGGTGTGCCCCAGCATTTT.

This rearrangement joins TRBV5-4 to TRBJ1-4, with D hard to call. Trimming removed 3 bases at V and 13 bases at J, with 16 bases between. This CDR3 is 13 amino acids long. The germline V gene encodes CDR1 SGHNT and CDR2 YYREEE (reference sequence). CDR3 coding DNA: TGTGCCAGCAGCTCGCCGACGGTTGGGAGACTGTTTTTT. This sequence encodes CASSSPTVGRLFF.

This chain joins TRBV7-9 and TRBJ2-5; 11 nucleotides line up with TRBD2. From germline, CDR1 is SEHNR and CDR2 FQNEAQ (reference sequence). Trimming removed 5 bases from V and 4 bases from J; junction bases left unmatched: 6. This CDR3 contains 15 residues. The CDR3 reads CASSNIAGGLETQYF. The CDR3 nucleotides are TGTGCCAGCAGCAATATAGCGGGGGGGCTAGAGACCCAGTACTTC. Full variable domain (remainder filled in from reference TRBV7-9 and TRBJ2-5): DTGVSQNPRHKITKRGQNVTFRCDPISEHNRLYWYRQTLGQGPEFLTYFQNEAQLEKSRLLSDRFSAERPKGSFSTLEIQRTEQGDSAMYLCASSNIAGGLETQYFGPGTRLLVL.

This clonotype was observed once. The chain employs TRBV4-2 and TRBJ2-6, with 7 nucleotides matching TRBD1. This CDR3 has 19 residues. V gave up 1 base and J gave up 0 bases; unmatched junction bases: 9. From germline, CDR1 is LGHNA and CDR2 YNFKEQ. This CDR3 reads CASSQVARDSYSGANVLTF. In DNA, the CDR3 is TGTGCCAGCAGCCAAGTGGCCCGGGACAGTTACTCTGGGGCCAACGTCCTGACTTTC.

The chain couples TRBV5-1 to TRBJ2-5; D ambiguous. V was trimmed by 3 bases and J by 1 base, leaving 4 bases between them. The CDR3 totals 12 residues. Germline V gene lookup returns CDR1 SGHRS and CDR2 YFSETQ. CDR3 coding DNA: TGCGCCAGCAGCTCGTTCCAAGAGACCCAGTACTTC. This gives the protein CASSSFQETQYF.

CDR3 in amino acids: CASSLDRGEGYGYTF. For the CDR3, the DNA is TGTGCCAGCAGCTTAGACAGGGGAGAGGGCTATGGCTACACCTTC. This chain joins TRBV7-6 and TRBJ1-2; 7 bases map to TRBD1. There are 15 residues in the CDR3. V shed 1 base, J shed 4 bases, and the junction held 6 bases outside the gene matches. Germline CDR1 is SGHVS and CDR2 is FNYEAQ.

This rearrangement joins TRBV14 to TRBJ1-2, with D unclear. This CDR3 is 15 amino acids long. V was cut by 0 bases and J by 4 bases, with 12 bases left in between. The germline V gene encodes CDR1 SGHDN and CDR2 FVKESK. The CDR3 bases are TGTGCCAGCAGCCAAGATTCGGACGTAACCTATGGCTACACCTTC. Translating gives CASSQDSDVTYGYTF.

This clonotype occurred once. The rearrangement joins TRBV9 to TRBJ2-2; TRBD1 is a possible D gene (6 bases). The V gene lost 9 bases and the J gene lost 1 base, with 16 bases spanning the gap. Germline V gives CDR1 SGDLS, CDR2 YYNGEE. The CDR3 covers 15 residues. DNA of the CDR3: TGTGCCACCTCTTCCGGGACACTGAACACCGGGGAGCTGTTTTTT. Amino acids: CATSSGTLNTGELFF.

The gene calls are TRBV12-3 or TRBV12-4 and TRBJ2-3; D is unclear. The CDR3 is made up of 11 amino acids. V was shortened by 8 bases and J by 4 bases, with 7 bases between the two germline ends. This CDR3 is CASSGPDTQYF. The DNA of the CDR3 is TGTGCCAGCTCGGGCCCAGATACGCAGTATTTT.

The chain recombines TRBV14 with TRBJ2-1, with TRBD2 matching 14 bases. The CDR3 has 13 residues. Trimming cost V 4 bases and J 15 bases; bases outside gene matches: 5. Per germline, CDR1 SGHDN and CDR2 FVKESK. The CDR3, as DNA: TGTGCCAGCAGCCCGGGACTAGCGGGAGTGGGGTTCTTC. Protein sequence: CASSPGLAGVGFF.

The rearrangement joins TRBV12-3 or TRBV12-4 to TRBJ1-6; D unclear. This CDR3 contains 14 residues. V lost 3 bases, J lost 7 bases, and 10 bases lay in between. CDR3 in DNA: TGTGCCAGCAGTTTGATCCTCGGGAATTCACCCCTCCACTTT. Translation: CASSLILGNSPLHF.

The chain links TRBV15 to TRBJ2-7; 7 nucleotides line up with TRBD2. Germline-derived CDR1 and CDR2 are LNHNV and YYDKDF (reference sequence). There are 14 residues in the CDR3. V lost 7 bases, J lost 5 bases, and 11 bases stayed unmatched. CDR3: CATTPRGGIHEQYF. CDR3 coding DNA: TGTGCCACCACCCCACGGGGAGGGATCCACGAGCAGTACTTC.

V and J are TRBV18 and TRBJ2-1; 9 bases agree with TRBD1. Germline CDR1 reads KGHSH; CDR2 reads LQKENI. V shed 4 bases and J 9 bases; nucleotides not matched to a gene: 10. There are 15 residues in the CDR3. The CDR3 loop is CASSLGTGTKGEQFF. The CDR3 nucleotides are TGTGCCAGCTCACTAGGGACAGGGACTAAAGGTGAGCAGTTCTTC.

The J gene is TRBJ2-7, the V gene TRBV30; D is ambiguous. The CDR3 is 11 residues long. CDR1 and CDR2 from the germline V gene are GTSNPN and SVGIG (reference sequence). V lost 2 bases to trimming and J lost 3 bases, with 5 bases between them. This CDR3 reads CAWSLDYEQYF. The CDR3 nucleotides read TGTGCCTGGAGTCTCGACTACGAGCAGTACTTC.

V and J are TRBV3-1 and TRBJ2-3; 9 nucleotides match TRBD2. The CDR3 loop spans 16 amino acids. Losses at the gene ends were 4 bases for V and 3 bases for J; bases not matched to a gene: 8. Germline V gene lookup returns CDR1 LGHDT and CDR2 YNNKEL (reference sequence). The CDR3 nucleotides read TGTGCCAGCAGCCTCCGCAGGGCGGGGGGGACAGATACGCAGTATTTT. It encodes CASSLRRAGGTDTQYF.

As for this clonotype: At one of its ends the junction is not consistent with the germline gene, which may arise from a read error. CDR3 nucleotides: TGTGCCAGCAGCTTCCGAGACGGGGTAGGAGATTTT. It encodes CASSFRDGVGDF. This sequence joins TRBV7-9 and TRBJ2-3; a possible D gene is TRBD2 (5 bases). The CDR3 runs 12 residues. Germline V gene lookup returns CDR1 SEHNR and CDR2 FQNEAQ (reference sequence).

The gene calls are TRBV9 and TRBJ1-2; possible D gene TRBD1, 6 bases. CDR3 length: 14 residues. CDR1 SGDLS and CDR2 YYNGEE come from the germline V gene. Trimming took off 0 bases at V and 7 bases at J, with 13 bases between the two ends. The CDR3 is CASSVVGGASGYTF. CDR3 nucleotides: TGTGCCAGCAGCGTAGTCGGGGGGGCGAGTGGCTACACCTTC.

CDR3: CSVEGYRSETQYF. CDR3 DNA: TGCAGCGTTGAAGGGTATCGGTCGGAGACCCAGTACTTC. V gene TRBV29-1 combines with J gene TRBJ2-5, with D uncertain. This CDR3 region has 13 residues. Germline CDR1 is SQVTM and CDR2 is ANQGSEA. Trimming stripped 1 base from V and 5 bases from J, with 11 bases between.

This rearrangement joins TRBV28 to TRBJ1-2, with TRBD1 matching over 8 bases. The germline CDR1 and CDR2 sequences are MDHEN and SYDVKM. This CDR3 region has 13 residues. V lost 8 bases, J lost 8 bases, and 10 bases stayed unmatched. CDR3 DNA: TGTGCCAGCTTAACAGGACAGGGAGGAGGCTACACCTTC. Residues: CASLTGQGGGYTF.

The chain links TRBV29-1 to TRBJ1-2; D is uncertain. CDR1 and CDR2 from the germline V gene are SQVTM and ANQGSEA. V shed 0 bases and J shed 14 bases, with 13 bases lying between them. The CDR3 is 11 amino acids. This CDR3 is CSVEEARPGTF. DNA of the CDR3: TGCAGCGTTGAAGAGGCCCGGCCGGGGACCTTC.

This sequence joins TRBV5-1 and TRBJ2-7; D might be TRBD1 (6 bases). The ends were cut back, 3 bases at V and 3 bases at J, with 16 bases in the middle. Germline values: CDR1 SGHRS, CDR2 YFSETQ. The CDR3 spans 15 residues. This CDR3 reads CASSSLRGYYYEQYF. CDR3 nucleotides: TGCGCCAGCAGCTCACTCAGGGGATACTACTACGAGCAGTACTTC. Using reference TRBV5-1 and TRBJ2-7 for the parts outside the CDR3, the full variable domain is KAGVTQTPRYLIKTRGQQVTLSCSPISGHRSVSWYQQTPGQGLQFLFEYFSETQRNKGNFPGRFSGRQFSNSRSEMNVSTLELGDSALYLCASSSLRGYYYEQYFGPGTRLTVT.

The gene calls are TRBV20-1 and TRBJ2-5, with D perhaps TRBD2 (6 bases). Trimming left V 6 bases short and J 5 bases short, with 28 bases between. The length of the CDR3 is 17 residues. Looked up from germline, CDR1 is DFQATT and CDR2 is SNEGSKA (reference sequence). The CDR3 sequence is CSATVVPGTLREETQYF. For the CDR3, the DNA is TGCAGTGCCACCGTCGTACCGGGGACTCTTCGTGAGGAGACCCAGTACTTC.

CDR3 sequence: CARETRTYEQYF. The CDR3 coding sequence is TGCGCCAGGGAGACACGTACCTACGAGCAGTACTTC. The rearrangement links TRBV5-1 to TRBJ2-7; D remains unclear. Trimming removed 8 bases from V and 2 bases from J, with 11 bases in between. Germline-derived CDR1 and CDR2 are SGHRS and YFSETQ. The CDR3 runs to 12 residues.

The chain recombines TRBV27 with TRBJ2-3; 7 bases match TRBD1. CDR3 length: 15 residues. Trimming cost V 4 bases and J 6 bases; bases outside gene matches: 10. Germline V gene lookup returns CDR1 MNHEY and CDR2 SMNVEV (reference sequence). CDR3 in amino acids: CASSYKPDRADTQYF. The CDR3, as DNA: TGTGCCAGCAGTTACAAACCCGACAGGGCTGATACGCAGTATTTT.